These T cell receptor beta chains were read from a single sample in a study of blood T cell repertoires in COVID-19. Method: immunoSEQ multiplex PCR; TCRdb's copy keeps in-frame clones and lacks some. The sample holds 62,000 or so clones, 65% to 90% seen once. Sequenced sample: peripheral blood. These receptors were obtained from a woman aged 60-75 years with acute or convalescent COVID-19. Each CDR3 is given with its conserved first and last residue. A D gene is named only where the DNA matches it firmly. For some rows the clone size is stated as once, few or many, or as a class when expanded; others skip it.

DNA,CDR3,length,size,D,V,J
TGTGCCAGCAGTCCAACTACAGGGGTAGCCAAAAACATTCAGTACTTC,CASSPTTGVAKNIQYF,16,NA,TRBD1,TRBV5-8,TRBJ2-4
TGCAGCGTTGAACTTGACAGGGGGGTAATTGAAGCTTTCTTT,CSVELDRGVIEAFF,14,NA,TRBD1,TRBV29-1,TRBJ1-1
TGTGCCAGCGGGGAGGGGGGAAGCACTGAAGCTTTCTTT,CASGEGGSTEAFF,13,NA,NA,TRBV28,TRBJ1-1
TGTGCCAGCAGCACTGGCAGGGAAAAGATCGGTGAGCAGTTCTTC,CASSTGREKIGEQFF,15,NA,NA,TRBV7-9,TRBJ2-1
TGTGCCAGCCACACAGGGTATTATCAGCCCCAGCATTTT,CASHTGYYQPQHF,13,NA,NA,TRBV28,TRBJ1-5
TGTGCCAGCAGTTTAATGAGGTATAATTCACCCCTCCACTTT,CASSLMRYNSPLHF,14,few,NA,TRBV27,TRBJ1-6
TGCGCCAGCAGCTTATTAACTAGCGGACTTAGCACAGATACGCAGTATTTT,CASSLLTSGLSTDTQYF,17,NA,TRBD2,TRBV5-1,TRBJ2-3
TGTGCCAGCAGCCCCATGGCAGGAAACAATTCACCCCTCCACTTT,CASSPMAGNNSPLHF,15,few,NA,TRBV7-2,TRBJ1-6
TGTGCCAGCAGCTTACTAGCGGGAGTCGGGGAGACCCAGTACTTC,CASSLLAGVGETQYF,15,NA,TRBD2,TRBV7-9,TRBJ2-5
TGTGCCAGCAGCGTAGAGGGGAGGGCCTATGGCTACACCTTC,CASSVEGRAYGYTF,14,once,NA,TRBV9,TRBJ1-2
TGTGCCAGCAGTGAATCCTCAGGGACAAATAACTATGGCTACACCTTC,CASSESSGTNNYGYTF,16,NA,NA,TRBV25-1,TRBJ1-2
TGTGCCAGTAGTAAGGATACAGGGATCTATGGCTACACCTTC,CASSKDTGIYGYTF,14,NA,NA,TRBV19,TRBJ1-2
TGTGCCAGCAGCGTATCTAGCGGGGGGTACGAGCAGTACTTC,CASSVSSGGYEQYF,14,NA,TRBD2,TRBV9,TRBJ2-7
TGTGCCAGCAGTGAAGGGTCAGGGTGGTTACTGTTTTTT,CASSEGSGWLLFF,13,NA,NA,TRBV6-1,TRBJ1-4
TGTGCCAGCAGTTCAGGCCGCCTTGACTACACCTTC,CASSSGRLDYTF,12,NA,NA,TRBV28,TRBJ1-2
TGTGCCAGCAGCGCACAGAGCGGGGGCACTGAAGCTTTCTTT,CASSAQSGGTEAFF,14,NA,NA,TRBV9,TRBJ1-1
TGTGCCAGCAGCCCGGGACAGGGGGCAGGGCAGCCCCAGCATTTT,CASSPGQGAGQPQHF,15,NA,TRBD1,TRBV5-4,TRBJ1-5
TGTGCCAGCAGCCAAGATACGACAGGCACGTATGGCTACACCTTC,CASSQDTTGTYGYTF,15,NA,NA,TRBV14,TRBJ1-2
TGTGCCAGCAGTCCTGGACTGAGCACAGATACGCAGTATTTT,CASSPGLSTDTQYF,14,NA,NA,TRBV2,TRBJ2-3
TGTGCCAGCAGTGAGAGGGGGTTGAGCAATCAGCCCCAGCATTTT,CASSERGLSNQPQHF,15,NA,NA,TRBV2,TRBJ1-5
TGTGCCAGTAGTAGTCGGACTAGCGGGAGAACGTATACGCAGTATTTT,CASSSRTSGRTYTQYF,16,once,TRBD2,TRBV19,TRBJ2-3
TGTGCCAGCAGCTTTGCTCGGGCAGGGGACGATAATTCACCCCTCCACTTT,CASSFARAGDDNSPLHF,17,NA,NA,TRBV7-6,TRBJ1-6
TGCGCCAGCAGCCTTTGGACAGGGCCTAACTATGGCTACACCTTC,CASSLWTGPNYGYTF,15,NA,TRBD1,TRBV5-1,TRBJ1-2
TGTGCCAGCAGCTTACAAAACACTGAAGCTTTCTTT,CASSLQNTEAFF,12,NA,NA,TRBV7-2,TRBJ1-1
TGTGCCAGCAGCTACGACTCCGGGACAGGGAACTATGGCTACACCTTC,CASSYDSGTGNYGYTF,16,many,TRBD1,TRBV7-9,TRBJ1-2
TGTGCCAGCAGTTACGGCGGCGGGACAGGGTTTTCTGAAGCTTTCTTT,CASSYGGGTGFSEAFF,16,NA,TRBD1,TRBV6-2/TRBV6-3,TRBJ1-1
TGCAGCGTCCGGGACAGGAATAATTCACCCCTCCACTTT,CSVRDRNNSPLHF,13,NA,TRBD1,TRBV29-1,TRBJ1-6
TGTGCCAGCAGTTTATCACAGGCGGGGAATCAGCCCCAGCATTTT,CASSLSQAGNQPQHF,15,NA,NA,TRBV27,TRBJ1-5
TGCGCCAGCAGGACAAATAGCAATCAGCCCCAGCATTTT,CASRTNSNQPQHF,13,NA,NA,TRBV10-2,TRBJ1-5
TGTGCCAGCAGCTCCTGGGGAGGGGAGTATGGCTACACCTTC,CASSSWGGEYGYTF,14,NA,NA,TRBV7-2,TRBJ1-2
TGTGCCAGCAGTAAGACAGGGCATAGGAGGATGAACACTGAAGCTTTCTTT,CASSKTGHRRMNTEAFF,17,once,TRBD1,TRBV28,TRBJ1-1
TGTGCCAGCAGCTTAGAACGGACTACCAATGAGCAGTTCTTC,CASSLERTTNEQFF,14,NA,NA,TRBV7-8,TRBJ2-1
TGTGCCAGCAGCTTTGACAGGGAAAAACTGTTTTTT,CASSFDREKLFF,12,NA,NA,TRBV12-3/TRBV12-4,TRBJ1-4
TGTGCCAGCAGCCCCATAAGCCAGGCCTATGGCTACACCTTC,CASSPISQAYGYTF,14,once,NA,TRBV7-7,TRBJ1-2
TGTGCCTGGAGTGCGGGGGGGAGTAGCAATCAGCCCCAGCATTTT,CAWSAGGSSNQPQHF,15,NA,NA,TRBV30,TRBJ1-5
TGCGCCAGCAGGACCGGGACTCGTCAAGAGACCCAGTACTTC,CASRTGTRQETQYF,14,once,NA,TRBV5-1,TRBJ2-5
TGTGCCAGCTCTCAGGGGGAACCCTACGAGCAGTACTTC,CASSQGEPYEQYF,13,NA,TRBD1,TRBV18,TRBJ2-7
TGTGCCAGCAGTCCCCTAGGATCGAGCCAGTACTTC,CASSPLGSSQYF,12,NA,NA,TRBV28,TRBJ2-5
TGTGCTAGTGGTTTGGCAAACACCGGGACAGATAATGAAAAACTGTTTTTT,CASGLANTGTDNEKLFF,17,NA,TRBD1,TRBV12-5,TRBJ1-4
TGCAGCGTGGATGCGACAGGATTCACTGAAGCTTTCTTT,CSVDATGFTEAFF,13,NA,NA,TRBV29-1,TRBJ1-1
TGTGCCAGCAGTGATATCAGGGTGGACAGGGTGGAGACCCAGTACTTC,CASSDIRVDRVETQYF,16,NA,TRBD1,TRBV2,TRBJ2-5
TGTGCCAGCAGCTTATCCGTAACGGGACAGGGCCGTACCGGGGAGCTGTTTTTT,CASSLSVTGQGRTGELFF,18,NA,TRBD1,TRBV7-6,TRBJ2-2
TGTGCCAGCAGGAAAACGACAGGGAGTAATACTGAAGCTTTCTTT,CASRKTTGSNTEAFF,15,NA,TRBD1,TRBV6-4,TRBJ1-1
TGTGCCAGCAGCTTAGGGACAGGGGGCAGTACATATGGCTACACCTTC,CASSLGTGGSTYGYTF,16,NA,TRBD1,TRBV13,TRBJ1-2
TGTGCCAGCAGCAAATCAGGCCTGGGTTGGCGGGAGTACGAGCAGTACTTC,CASSKSGLGWREYEQYF,17,NA,NA,TRBV21-1,TRBJ2-7
TGTGCCAGCAGTAGCAAGACATGGCGGGGGGGCCATTGGGTTACGCAGTATTTT,CASSSKTWRGGHWVTQYF,18,NA,TRBD2,TRBV28,TRBJ2-3
TGTGCCAGCTCACCAAGGGTCAGGGGAGCTTTCTTT,CASSPRVRGAFF,12,NA,NA,TRBV18,TRBJ1-1
TGTGCCAGTACCCTGGCTGGGGGCTCCGACTATGGCTACACCTTC,CASTLAGGSDYGYTF,15,few,NA,TRBV19,TRBJ1-2
TGCAGTGCTAAAACTCCCTACGAGCAGTACTTC,CSAKTPYEQYF,11,few,NA,TRBV20-1,TRBJ2-7
TGTGCCAGCACCCGTGTCTGGGGAGGGCATCAGCCCCAGCATTTT,CASTRVWGGHQPQHF,15,NA,NA,TRBV28,TRBJ1-5
TGTGCCATCAGTGAGTCAACACCCGAAAACACCATATATTTT,CAISESTPENTIYF,14,NA,NA,TRBV10-3,TRBJ1-3
TGTGCCAGCAGTCTCGCGAACACCGGGGAGCTGTTTTTT,CASSLANTGELFF,13,NA,NA,TRBV28,TRBJ2-2
TGTGCCAGCTGGTTGGCGGGAGGGCCGGGGGAGCAGTACTTC,CASWLAGGPGEQYF,14,NA,TRBD2,TRBV6-4,TRBJ2-7
TGTGCCAGCAGCGTAGCACAGGGGGTAACCTCTGGAAACACCATATATTTT,CASSVAQGVTSGNTIYF,17,NA,TRBD1,TRBV9,TRBJ1-3